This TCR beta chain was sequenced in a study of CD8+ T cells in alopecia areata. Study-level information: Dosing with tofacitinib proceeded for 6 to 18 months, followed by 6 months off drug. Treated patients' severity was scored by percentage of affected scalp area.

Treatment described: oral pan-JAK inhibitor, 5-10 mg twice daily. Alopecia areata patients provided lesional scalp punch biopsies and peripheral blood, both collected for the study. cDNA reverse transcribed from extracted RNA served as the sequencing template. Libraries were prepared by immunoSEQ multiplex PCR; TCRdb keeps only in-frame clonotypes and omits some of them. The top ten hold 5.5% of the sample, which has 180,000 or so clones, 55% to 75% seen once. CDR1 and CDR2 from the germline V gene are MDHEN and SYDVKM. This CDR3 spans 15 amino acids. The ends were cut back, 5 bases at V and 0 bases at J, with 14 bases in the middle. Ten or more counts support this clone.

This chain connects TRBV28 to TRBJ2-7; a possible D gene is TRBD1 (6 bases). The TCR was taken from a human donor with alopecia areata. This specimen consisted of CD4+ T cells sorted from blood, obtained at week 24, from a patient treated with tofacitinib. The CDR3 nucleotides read TGTGCCAGCAGTGCTCAGGGGTCGGGCTCCTACGAGCAGTACTTC. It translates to CASSAQGSGSYEQYF.